Sequencing of this T cell receptor beta chain was carried out in a study of identical twins. Trimming shortened V by 7 bases and J by 3 bases, and 15 bases separated the two germline ends. This CDR3 region has 14 residues. In this sample, this clonotype turned up a few times. Its antigen is unknown. Using its own MiXCR run on the 5' RACE reads, TCRdb lists one record per CDR3 protein. This table has approximately 620,000 distinct CDR3 sequences, less than 10% appearing once. Whole-study results and caveats: The models gave estimates that fell short of the out-of-frame TCR alpha sharing seen in monozygotic twins. Insertions were fewer in abundant cord blood beta clonotypes, whereas memory repertoires showed none of this pattern. Twins' excess sharing was less marked for out-of-frame beta sequences.

This sample was also put to use in a study of yellow fever vaccine responses in identical twins.

Material: PBMCs. The chain has TRBV12-3 or TRBV12-4 and TRBJ1-2; D not certain. This sequence originates from a woman under 30 in good health. The CDR3 DNA is TGTGCCAGCACCTCCGGGCTTACTGACTATGGCTACACCTTC. Its translation is CASTSGLTDYGYTF.